Below are 19 T cell receptor beta chains sequenced from a single sample in a study of T cells in Graves' hyperthyroidism and ophthalmopathy. Amplification of TCR beta CDR3 regions used RNA as the template. HTBI primers were used for first-round RT-PCR of the TCR CDR3. TCRdb reprocessed the multiplex PCR reads via MiXCR and lists one record per CDR3 protein. The sample lists a few hundred thousand distinct CDR3 sequences; over 20% were seen once. The material sequenced was blood. The receptors derive from a woman in her 50s with Graves' hyperthyroidism.

CDR3: CSARGTERALVPLHF. The CDR3 DNA reads TGCAGTGCTAGGGGGACCGAAAGGGCTTTGGTACCCCTCCACTTT. The V call is TRBV20-1, the J call TRBJ1-6; perhaps TRBD1 as D (5 bases). Trimming removed 3 bases from V and 12 bases from J, with 21 bases in between. Germline lookup yields CDR1 DFQATT and CDR2 SNEGSKA (reference sequence). CDR3 length: 15 residues.

This clonotype has only a few counts. A much larger clone lies a single base off, so this may be a read error. The chain joins TRBV27 to TRBJ2-7; perhaps TRBD2 as D (7 bases). The CDR3 extends over 15 amino acids. Trimming took 1 base from V and 9 from J, leaving 19 bases between them. Germline V gene lookup returns CDR1 MNHEY and CDR2 SMNVEV (reference sequence). CDR3 in DNA: TGTGCCAGCAGTTTATTAATGCAGGGGTCGGGGGGGCAGTACTTC. Translation: CASSLLMQGSGGQYF.

This clonotype was detected ten times or more. Sequence at one end of the junction differs from germline and may be a read error. V is TRBV7-7 and J is TRBJ2-1; the D is unclear. The CDR3 is 15 residues long. Germline assignment: CDR1 SSHAT and CDR2 FNYEAQ (reference sequence). The CDR3 loop is CASSRSQAGHNEQFF. The CDR3 nucleotides are TGTGCTAGCAGCCGATCCCAAGCAGGTCACAATGAGCAGTTCTTC.

This clonotype has at least ten counts. As DNA, the CDR3 is TGTGCCAGCAGTCCTGCTCCCGGCAATCAGCCCCAGCATTTT. Translated, it gives CASSPAPGNQPQHF. V and J are TRBV6-1 and TRBJ1-5; no firm D call. The V and J ends lost 5 bases and 2 bases respectively, with 10 bases between them. This CDR3 is built from 14 residues. Per the germline V gene, CDR1 is MNHNS and CDR2 is SASEGT.

The rearrangement joins TRBV4-1 to TRBJ1-5; no clear D. The germline V and J ends were trimmed by 0 bases and 4 bases, with 10 bases remaining between them. The CDR3 is 15 residues long. Germline loops: CDR1 MGHRA, CDR2 YSYEKL. The CDR3 loop is CASSQDFSGNQPQHF. Written as DNA, the CDR3 is TGCGCCAGCAGCCAAGATTTCTCGGGGAATCAGCCCCAGCATTTT.

The chain has TRBV11-2 and TRBJ2-5, with 10 bases fitting TRBD1. The CDR3 runs to 15 residues. Germline loops: CDR1 SGHAT, CDR2 FQNNGV. Trimming cost V 4 bases and J 4 bases; bases outside gene matches: 6. CDR3 protein: CASSSRQGAAETQYF. The CDR3 region has the DNA TGTGCCAGCAGCTCACGACAGGGGGCTGCAGAGACCCAGTACTTC.

The V gene is TRBV12-3 or TRBV12-4, the J gene TRBJ2-1, with 10 bases that match TRBD2. J gave up 12 bases and V 2 bases, and 7 bases lay outside the gene matches. The CDR3 is 14 residues long. The DNA of the CDR3 is TGTGCCAGCAGTTTAACTAGCGGGAACTCCTGGCAGTTCTTC. Its protein product is CASSLTSGNSWQFF.

This clonotype showed up many times. The V and J genes are TRBV10-2 and TRBJ2-1; tentatively, D is TRBD1 or TRBD2 (6 bases each). This CDR3 is built from 15 residues. Germline assignment: CDR1 WSHSY and CDR2 SAAADI. Trimming took 8 bases from V and 2 from J, leaving 16 bases between them. CDR3 amino acids: CASGGGTLPYNEQFF. DNA of the CDR3: TGCGCCAGCGGTGGGGGGACACTACCCTACAATGAGCAGTTCTTC.

This clonotype was observed at least ten times. The chain has TRBV9 and TRBJ1-1, with D tentatively TRBD1 (5 bases). V lost 4 bases to trimming and J lost 0 bases, with 16 bases between them. CDR3 length: 16 residues. Looked up from germline, CDR1 is SGDLS and CDR2 is YYNGEE. CDR3 coding DNA: TGTGCCAGCAGCCCTGAAGGGGCACCCATGAACACTGAAGCTTTCTTT. Residues: CASSPEGAPMNTEAFF. The whole variable domain, filled in from reference TRBV9 and TRBJ1-1, reads DSGVTQTPKHLITATGQRVTLRCSPRSGDLSVYWYQQSLDQGLQFLIQYYNGEERAKGNILERFSAQQFPDLHSELNLSSLELGDSALYFCASSPEGAPMNTEAFFGQGTRLTVV.

The rearrangement links TRBV20-1 to TRBJ1-3, with a weak D call TRBD1 (5 bases). Germline V lookup: CDR1 DFQATT, CDR2 SNEGSKA (reference sequence). V was pared by 1 base and J by 0 bases, with 13 bases between. The length of the CDR3 is 16 residues. As DNA, the CDR3 is TGCAGTGCTAGAGCAGGGCAAGCTAACTCTGGAAACACCATATATTTT. It translates to CSARAGQANSGNTIYF.

This clonotype appeared many times. The chain carries TRBV11-2 and TRBJ1-4; 11 nucleotides align to TRBD1. The CDR3 sequence is 17 residues long. V lost 3 bases and J lost 3; bases outside the gene matches: 6. Germline values: CDR1 SGHAT, CDR2 FQNNGV. The CDR3 region has the DNA TGTGCCAGCAGCTTCCGGACAGGGGGCTTGGCTAATGAAAAACTGTTTTTT. Its translation: CASSFRTGGLANEKLFF.

There are many counts of this clonotype. The rearrangement uses TRBV5-6 and TRBJ2-2; no definite D call. Germline values: CDR1 SGHDT, CDR2 YYEEEE. Between the trimmed V and J ends, which lost 2 bases and 0 bases, there was a span of 8 bases. CDR3 length: 15 amino acids. The chain's CDR3 is CASSFGRTNTGELFF. The CDR3 region has the DNA TGTGCCAGCAGCTTCGGCAGGACGAACACCGGGGAGCTGTTTTTT.

The chain couples TRBV20-1 to TRBJ2-1, with TRBD2 matching over 14 bases. After removal of 5 bases from V and 10 bases from J, the junction contained 7 bases not matched to a gene. The CDR3 is 14 residues long. The germline V gene has CDR1 DFQATT and CDR2 SNEGSKA (reference sequence). The CDR3 reads CSAHRLAGGREQFF. The CDR3 nucleotides are TGCAGTGCTCATCGACTAGCGGGGGGGCGGGAGCAGTTCTTC.

Many counts were recorded for this clonotype. The rearrangement uses TRBV3-1 and TRBJ1-6; TRBD1 is a possible D gene (6 bases). Trimming left V 0 bases short and J 9 bases short, with 9 bases between. This CDR3 spans 14 amino acids. Germline V lookup: CDR1 LGHDT, CDR2 YNNKEL (reference sequence). The CDR3 spells CASSQEGGISPLHF. The CDR3 DNA follows: TGTGCCAGCAGCCAAGAAGGGGGAATTTCACCCCTCCACTTT.

Many counts were recorded for this clonotype. CDR3 sequence (DNA): TGTGCCAGCAACCTCAGGGGAATTAATGAAAAACTGTTTTTT. Encoded protein: CASNLRGINEKLFF. The chain couples TRBV28 to TRBJ1-4; D may be TRBD1 (6 bases). The CDR3 is 14 amino acids. In germline, CDR1 is MDHEN, CDR2 SYDVKM. V dropped 7 bases and J dropped 4 bases, with 13 bases sitting between them.

This clonotype was seen at least ten times. The V gene is TRBV18, the J gene TRBJ1-2, with D possibly matching TRBD1 (6 bases). V was trimmed by 2 bases and J by 3 bases, leaving 10 bases between them. Germline V gene data show CDR1 as KGHSH and CDR2 as LQKENI. This CDR3 has 14 residues. The CDR3 DNA follows: TGTGCCAGCTCACCAAGGACAGATGACTATGGCTACACCTTC. Translating gives CASSPRTDDYGYTF. The full variable domain, in which reference TRBV18 and TRBJ1-2 provide the parts outside the CDR3, is NAGVMQNPRHLVRRRGQEARLRCSPMKGHSHVYWYRQLPEEGLKFMVYLQKENIIDESGMPKERFSAEFPKEGPSILRIQQVVRGDSAAYFCASSPRTDDYGYTFGSGTRLTVV.

This clonotype came up once. The V call is TRBV2, the J call TRBJ2-1, with D possibly being TRBD1 or TRBD2 (5 bases each). Germline V lookup: CDR1 SNHLY, CDR2 FYNNEI. The V gene lost 7 bases and the J gene lost 2 bases, with 12 bases spanning the gap. This CDR3 has 14 amino acids. The DNA of the CDR3 is TGTGCCAGCACCGGGACCCTCGCCTACAATGAGCAGTTCTTC. Amino acids: CASTGTLAYNEQFF.

A few counts support this clonotype. The V and J genes are TRBV27 and TRBJ2-7, with 12 bases matching TRBD1. J gave up 4 bases and V 3 bases, and 7 bases lay outside the gene matches. CDR1 MNHEY and CDR2 SMNVEV come from the germline V gene (reference sequence). This CDR3 contains 16 residues. CDR3 amino acids: CASSLRPGQGAYEQYF. CDR3 sequence (DNA): TGTGCCAGCAGTTTGAGACCGGGACAGGGGGCTTACGAGCAGTACTTC.

This clonotype has a handful of counts. The chain is built from TRBV19 and TRBJ2-7, with 9 bases matching TRBD2. Trimming took 4 bases from V and 7 from J; bases not matched to a gene: 5. The CDR3 extends over 13 amino acids. Germline V gene data show CDR1 as LNHDA and CDR2 as SQIVND (reference sequence). The CDR3: CASSTSSGMEQYF. CDR3 coding DNA: TGTGCCAGTAGTACATCTAGCGGGATGGAGCAGTACTTC.